The 8 T cell receptor beta chains below come from one sample, sequenced in a study of T cell repertoires in cytomegalovirus infection. Antigens for these TCRs are unknown. One entry per CDR3 protein, called by TCRdb with MiXCR from the reads. The sample carries about 310,000 distinct CDR3 sequences, about 25% recorded once. The material was cultured PBMCs, obtained from culture after CMV antigen stimulation. Receptors originate from a human donor in good health (CMV status not recorded). Some clones in this sample may be carry-over from other donors' samples.

In this sample, this clonotype turned up many times. The J gene is TRBJ2-2, the V gene TRBV12-3 or TRBV12-4; D is uncertain. V lost 3 bases and J lost 5, with 7 bases in between. The CDR3 is made up of 13 amino acids. As DNA, the CDR3 is TGTGCCAGCAGTTTCTTGGGGACCGGGGAGCTGTTTTTT. Protein: CASSFLGTGELFF.

The chain combines TRBV6-2 or TRBV6-3 with TRBJ2-3, with 10 bases fitting TRBD2. The CDR3 has 16 residues. Germline assignment: CDR1 MNHEY and CDR2 SVGEGT. The V gene end was trimmed by 6 bases and the J gene end by 2 bases; junction bases not matched to a gene: 8. CDR3 loop: CASSKRTSGATDTQYF. In DNA, the CDR3 is TGTGCCAGCAGCAAACGGACTAGCGGAGCCACAGATACGCAGTATTTT.

This clonotype was recorded many times. The rearrangement joins TRBV6-2 or TRBV6-3 to TRBJ2-7, with D perhaps TRBD2 (6 bases). With 6 bases removed from V and 2 bases from J, the gap between germline ends came to 20 bases. Germline V gene lookup returns CDR1 MNHEY and CDR2 SVGEGT. The CDR3 extends over 16 amino acids. CDR3 nucleotides: TGTGCCAGCAGCTTTCGCCCCGGGACTGGAGCCTACGAGCAGTACGTC. Its protein product is CASSFRPGTGAYEQYV.

The chain carries TRBV10-3 and TRBJ2-7; 12 positions agree with TRBD2. The ends lost 10 bases at V and 0 bases at J; junction bases unmatched: 16. CDR3 size: 18 residues. Germline assignment: CDR1 ENHRY and CDR2 SYGVKD. In DNA, the CDR3 is TGTGCCACCGTCAACGCGATTGGACTAGCGGGGCGCTCCTACGAGCAGTACTTC. The encoded protein is CATVNAIGLAGRSYEQYF.

The table lists this clonotype with a few counts. The chain is built from TRBV3-1 and TRBJ1-1, with D perhaps TRBD1 (5 bases). The ends were cut back, 4 bases at V and 0 bases at J, with 15 bases in the middle. The CDR3 is 16 residues long. CDR1 LGHDT and CDR2 YNNKEL come from the germline V gene (reference sequence). CDR3 sequence (DNA): TGTGCCAGCAGCCCACCCCAGGGCGCGGTGAACACTGAAGCTTTCTTT. It yields the protein CASSPPQGAVNTEAFF.

CDR3 coding DNA: TGTGCCAGCAGCCTAGTAATGGGGACTAGCGGGAGGGCCGACGAGCAGTACGTC. Protein product: CASSLVMGTSGRADEQYV. The gene calls are TRBV5-6 and TRBJ2-7; 16 bases are a match to TRBD2. Trimming at V came to 4 bases and at J to 5 bases, leaving 12 bases not matched to a gene. From germline, CDR1 is SGHDT and CDR2 YYEEEE. The CDR3 extends over 18 amino acids.

The genes are TRBV30 and TRBJ2-3; D call uncertain. CDR1 is GTSNPN, CDR2 SVGIG, per germline (reference sequence). Trimming took 4 bases from V and 0 from J, leaving 11 bases between them. CDR3 length equals 14 residues. CDR3 in amino acids: CAWIRPGSTDTQYF. The CDR3 DNA is TGTGCCTGGATTCGACCCGGGAGCACAGATACGCAGTATTTT.

CDR3 residues: CASRSYPGRIYNEQFF. Written as DNA, the CDR3 is TGTGCCAGCAGATCCTATCCGGGACGGATCTACAATGAGCAGTTCTTC. V and J are TRBV7-2 and TRBJ2-1, with D perhaps TRBD1 or TRBD2 (5 bases each). Germline CDR1 reads SGHTA; CDR2 reads FQGNSA. V shed 6 bases and J shed 3 bases, with 18 bases lying between them. The CDR3 is 16 amino acids.